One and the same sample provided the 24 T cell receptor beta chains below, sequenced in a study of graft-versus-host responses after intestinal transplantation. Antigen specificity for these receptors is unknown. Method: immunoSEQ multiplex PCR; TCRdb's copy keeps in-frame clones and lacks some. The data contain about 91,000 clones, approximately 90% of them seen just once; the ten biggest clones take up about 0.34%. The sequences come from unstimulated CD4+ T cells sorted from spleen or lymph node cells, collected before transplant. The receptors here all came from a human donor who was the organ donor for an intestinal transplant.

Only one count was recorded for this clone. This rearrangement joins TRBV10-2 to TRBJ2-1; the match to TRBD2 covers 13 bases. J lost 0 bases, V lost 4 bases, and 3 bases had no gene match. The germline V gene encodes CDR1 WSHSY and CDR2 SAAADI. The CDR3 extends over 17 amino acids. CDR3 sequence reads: CASSVTSGRSSYNEQFF. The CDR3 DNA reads TGCGCCAGCAGTGTGACTAGCGGGAGGAGCTCCTACAATGAGCAGTTCTTC.

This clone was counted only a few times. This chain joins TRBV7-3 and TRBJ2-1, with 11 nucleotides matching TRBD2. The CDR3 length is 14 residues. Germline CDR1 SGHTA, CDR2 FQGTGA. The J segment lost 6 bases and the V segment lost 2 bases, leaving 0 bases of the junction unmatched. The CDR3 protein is CASSLLAGGNEQFF. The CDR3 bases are TGTGCCAGCAGCTTACTAGCGGGGGGCAATGAGCAGTTCTTC.

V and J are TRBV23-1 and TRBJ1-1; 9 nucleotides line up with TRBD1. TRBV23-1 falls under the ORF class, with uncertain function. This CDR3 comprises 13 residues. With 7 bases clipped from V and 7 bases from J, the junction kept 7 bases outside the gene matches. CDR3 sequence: CASIPGQGNEAFF. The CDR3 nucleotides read TGCGCCAGCATCCCAGGACAGGGGAATGAAGCTTTCTTT.

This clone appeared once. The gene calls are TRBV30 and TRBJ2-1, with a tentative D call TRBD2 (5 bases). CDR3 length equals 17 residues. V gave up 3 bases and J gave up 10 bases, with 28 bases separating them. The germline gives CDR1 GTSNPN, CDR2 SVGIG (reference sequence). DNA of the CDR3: TGTGCCTGGAGCCTAGGGCTACGGAAGCGGTTCCCAACGGAGCAGTTCTTC. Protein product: CAWSLGLRKRFPTEQFF.

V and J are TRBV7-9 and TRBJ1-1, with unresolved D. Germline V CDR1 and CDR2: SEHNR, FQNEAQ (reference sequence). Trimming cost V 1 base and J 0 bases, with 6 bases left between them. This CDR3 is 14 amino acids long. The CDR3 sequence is CASSLDRMNTEAFF. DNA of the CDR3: TGTGCCAGCAGCTTAGACAGAATGAACACTGAAGCTTTCTTT.

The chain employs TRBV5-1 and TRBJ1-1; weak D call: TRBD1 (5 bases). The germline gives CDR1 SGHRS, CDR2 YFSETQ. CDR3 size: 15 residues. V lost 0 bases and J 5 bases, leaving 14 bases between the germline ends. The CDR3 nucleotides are TGCGCCAGCAGCTTGGTTCCAGGGCAGTCGACTGAAGCTTTCTTT. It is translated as CASSLVPGQSTEAFF. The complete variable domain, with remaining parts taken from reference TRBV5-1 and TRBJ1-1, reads KAGVTQTPRYLIKTRGQQVTLSCSPISGHRSVSWYQQTPGQGLQFLFEYFSETQRNKGNFPGRFSGRQFSNSRSEMNVSTLELGDSALYLCASSLVPGQSTEAFFGQGTRLTVV.

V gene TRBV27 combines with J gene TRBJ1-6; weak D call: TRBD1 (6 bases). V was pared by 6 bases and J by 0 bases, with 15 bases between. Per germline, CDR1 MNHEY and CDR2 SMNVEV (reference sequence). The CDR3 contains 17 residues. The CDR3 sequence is CASSSRGPNSYNSPLHF. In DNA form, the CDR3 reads TGTGCCAGCAGCTCCAGGGGTCCCAACTCCTATAATTCACCCCTCCACTTT.

CDR3 residues: CASSATGSSYEQYF. In DNA, the CDR3 is TGTGCCAGCAGCGCGACAGGGAGCTCCTACGAGCAGTACTTC. The chain is built from TRBV9 and TRBJ2-7, with 7 nucleotides matching TRBD1. With V trimmed by 3 bases and J by 0 bases, 3 bases remained unmatched. The CDR3 is 14 residues long. Per the germline V gene, CDR1 is SGDLS and CDR2 is YYNGEE.

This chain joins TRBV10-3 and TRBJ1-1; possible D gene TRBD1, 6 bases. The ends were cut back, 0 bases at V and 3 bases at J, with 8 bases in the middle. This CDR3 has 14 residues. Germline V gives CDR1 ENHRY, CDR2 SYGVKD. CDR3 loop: CAISESGGHTEAFF. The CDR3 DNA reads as TGTGCCATCAGTGAGTCGGGGGGGCACACTGAAGCTTTCTTT.

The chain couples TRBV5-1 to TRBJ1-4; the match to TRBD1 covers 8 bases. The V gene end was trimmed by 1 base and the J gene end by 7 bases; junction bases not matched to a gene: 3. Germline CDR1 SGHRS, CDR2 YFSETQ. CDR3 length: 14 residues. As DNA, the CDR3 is TGCGCCAGCAGCTTGACAGGGGGTTTTGAAAAACTGTTTTTT. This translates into CASSLTGGFEKLFF.

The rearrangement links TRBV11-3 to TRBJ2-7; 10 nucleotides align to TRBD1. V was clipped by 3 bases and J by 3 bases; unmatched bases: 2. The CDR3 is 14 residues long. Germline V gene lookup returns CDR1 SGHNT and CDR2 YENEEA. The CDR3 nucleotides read TGTGCCAGCAGCTTCGGGACAGGGGACTACGAGCAGTACTTC. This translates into CASSFGTGDYEQYF.

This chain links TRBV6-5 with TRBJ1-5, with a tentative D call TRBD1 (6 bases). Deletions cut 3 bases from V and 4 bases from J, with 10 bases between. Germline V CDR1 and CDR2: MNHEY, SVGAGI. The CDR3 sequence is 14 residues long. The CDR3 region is CASSYGRGNQPQHF. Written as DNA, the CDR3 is TGTGCCAGCAGTTATGGCAGGGGAAATCAGCCCCAGCATTTT.

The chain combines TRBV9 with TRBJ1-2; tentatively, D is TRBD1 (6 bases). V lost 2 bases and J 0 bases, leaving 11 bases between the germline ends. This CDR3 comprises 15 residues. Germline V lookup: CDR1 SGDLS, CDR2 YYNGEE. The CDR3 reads CASSVTGASNYGYTF. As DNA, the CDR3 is TGTGCCAGCAGCGTGACAGGCGCCTCTAACTATGGCTACACCTTC. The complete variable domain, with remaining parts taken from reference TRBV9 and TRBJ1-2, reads DSGVTQTPKHLITATGQRVTLRCSPRSGDLSVYWYQQSLDQGLQFLIQYYNGEERAKGNILERFSAQQFPDLHSELNLSSLELGDSALYFCASSVTGASNYGYTFGSGTRLTVV.

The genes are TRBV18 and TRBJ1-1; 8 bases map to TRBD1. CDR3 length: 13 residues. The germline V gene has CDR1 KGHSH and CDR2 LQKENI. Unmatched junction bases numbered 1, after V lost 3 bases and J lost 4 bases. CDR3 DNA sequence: TGTGCCAGCTCACCCGGACAGGGCACTGAAGCTTTCTTT. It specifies CASSPGQGTEAFF.

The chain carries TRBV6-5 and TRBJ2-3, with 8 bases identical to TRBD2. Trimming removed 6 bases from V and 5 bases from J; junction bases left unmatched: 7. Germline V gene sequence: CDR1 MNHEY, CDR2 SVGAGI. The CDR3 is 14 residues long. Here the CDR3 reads CASSPQAGVDTQYF. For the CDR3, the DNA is TGTGCCAGCAGCCCCCAAGCGGGAGTAGATACGCAGTATTTT.

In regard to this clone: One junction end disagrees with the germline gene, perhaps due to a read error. CDR3 bases: TGCAGCGTCGAAGGGGGGAGGAAGAACACAGATACGCAGTATTTT. Its protein is CSVEGGRKNTDTQYF. This chain joins TRBV29-1 and TRBJ2-3; D is tentatively TRBD1 or TRBD2 (6 bases each). This CDR3 has 15 residues. CDR1 SQVTM and CDR2 ANQGSEA come from the germline V gene.

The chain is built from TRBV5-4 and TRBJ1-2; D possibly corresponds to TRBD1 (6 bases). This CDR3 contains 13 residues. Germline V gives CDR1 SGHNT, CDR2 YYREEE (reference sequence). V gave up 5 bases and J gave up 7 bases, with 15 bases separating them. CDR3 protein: CASSYAGAPGYTF. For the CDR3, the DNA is TGTGCCAGCAGTTATGCGGGGGCGCCTGGCTACACCTTC.

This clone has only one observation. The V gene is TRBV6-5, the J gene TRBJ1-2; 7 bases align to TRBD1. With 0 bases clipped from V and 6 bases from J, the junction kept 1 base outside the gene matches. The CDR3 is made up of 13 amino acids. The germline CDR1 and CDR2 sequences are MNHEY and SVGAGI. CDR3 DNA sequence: TGTGCCAGCAGTTACTCAGGGGGCGATGGCTACACCTTC. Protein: CASSYSGGDGYTF.

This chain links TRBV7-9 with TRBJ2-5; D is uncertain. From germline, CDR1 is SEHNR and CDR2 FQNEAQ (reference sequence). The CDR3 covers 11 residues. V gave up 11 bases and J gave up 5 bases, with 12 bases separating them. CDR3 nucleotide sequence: TGTGCCGCCTCGACCGGGGAGACCCAGTACTTC. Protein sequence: CAASTGETQYF.

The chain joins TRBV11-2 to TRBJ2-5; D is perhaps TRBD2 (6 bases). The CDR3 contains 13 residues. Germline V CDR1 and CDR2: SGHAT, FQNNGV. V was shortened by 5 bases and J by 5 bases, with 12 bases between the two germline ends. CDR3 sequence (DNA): TGTGCCAGCAGCCCCGGAGGGCCGGAGACCCAGTACTTC. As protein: CASSPGGPETQYF.

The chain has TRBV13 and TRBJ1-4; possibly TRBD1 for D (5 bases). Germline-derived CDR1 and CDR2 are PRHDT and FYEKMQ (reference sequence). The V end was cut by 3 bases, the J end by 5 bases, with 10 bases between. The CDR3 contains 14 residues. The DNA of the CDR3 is TGTGCCAGCAGCTTGTGGGGGAGGAATGAAAAACTGTTTTTT. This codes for CASSLWGRNEKLFF.

The CDR3 is CAWSGGYNEQFF. In DNA, the CDR3 is TGTGCCTGGTCGGGGGGGTACAATGAGCAGTTCTTC. This rearrangement joins TRBV30 to TRBJ2-1; TRBD2 matches at 8 bases. Germline values: CDR1 GTSNPN, CDR2 SVGIG (reference sequence). The CDR3 is 12 amino acids. V trimming: 5 bases; J trimming: 4 bases; junction bases outside the gene matches: 1.

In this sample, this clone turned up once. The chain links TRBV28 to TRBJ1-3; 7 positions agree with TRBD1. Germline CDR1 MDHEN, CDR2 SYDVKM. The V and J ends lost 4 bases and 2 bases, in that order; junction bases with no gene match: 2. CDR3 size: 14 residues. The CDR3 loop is CASSSGQAGNTIYF. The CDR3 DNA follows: TGTGCCAGCAGTTCTGGACAGGCTGGAAACACCATATATTTT.

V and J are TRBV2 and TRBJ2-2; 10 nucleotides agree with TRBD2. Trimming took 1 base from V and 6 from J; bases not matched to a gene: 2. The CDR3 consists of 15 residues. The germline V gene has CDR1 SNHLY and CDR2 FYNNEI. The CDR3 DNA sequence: TGTGCCAGCAGTGAAGAGCTAGCGGGAGCCGGGGAGCTGTTTTTT. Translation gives CASSEELAGAGELFF.